This section outlines one TCR beta chain sequence together with its context. The antigen is unknown. About 0.5 to 1 ug RNA was reverse transcribed with random hexamers. TCRdb itself ran the immunoSEQ multiplex PCR reads through MiXCR, one entry per CDR3 protein. The data hold 130,000 to 150,000 distinct CDR3 sequences, with 90% to 95% observed a single time. These data are taken from a study of CD8 T cells in Susac syndrome. Study-level points and caveats: The study's TCR sequencing and HLA analysis covered a relatively small number of individuals, and the study acknowledged this.

CD8+ and CD4+ T cells circulating in blood were sequenced for TCR beta. Isolation of CD8+ and CD4+ T cells was performed negatively, whereas enrichment of TEMRA cells was done by FACS. The V end was cut by 2 bases, the J end by 3 bases, with 9 bases between. Germline assignment: CDR1 SGDLS and CDR2 YYNGEE. This CDR3 contains 14 residues. The sequenced sample was CD8+ T cells from PBMCs. The rearrangement joins TRBV9 to TRBJ1-5; D remains unclear. The TCR originated in a human donor in good health. CDR3: CASSVGFLNQPQHF. The CDR3 coding sequence is TGTGCCAGCAGCGTGGGGTTCCTCAATCAGCCCCAGCATTTT. Supplemented by reference TRBV9 and TRBJ1-5, the full variable domain reads DSGVTQTPKHLITATGQRVTLRCSPRSGDLSVYWYQQSLDQGLQFLIQYYNGEERAKGNILERFSAQQFPDLHSELNLSSLELGDSALYFCASSVGFLNQPQHFGDGTRLSIL.